The rows below give T cell receptor beta chains drawn from one sample of a study of T cells after yellow fever vaccination. TCRdb processed the 5' RACE reads anew with MiXCR; each CDR3 protein has one entry. The sample records some 600,000 distinct CDR3 sequences, around a sixth being singletons. The sequenced sample was PBMCs, obtained 5 to 6 days after the first yellow fever vaccination. These receptors were taken from a man younger than 35 who received the YFV17D yellow fever vaccine. The CDR3 runs from the conserved cysteine through the conserved F or W. The order of the fields is CDR3 DNA, CDR3 protein, J gene, V gene, D gene, clone size. D genes are given only for firm matches. Size is stated for part of the rows, as once, few or many counts, or as a class when the clone is expanded.

DNA: TGCAGTGCGCCGAGGACAGGGATCTACAATGAGCAGTTCTTC
CDR3: CSAPRTGIYNEQFF
J: TRBJ2-1
V: TRBV20-1
D: TRBD1
size: NA

DNA: TGTGCCAGCAGTTCGACTACAGGGCTTTCGGGCTGGGAAGCTTTCTTT
CDR3: CASSSTTGLSGWEAFF
J: TRBJ1-1
V: TRBV12-3/TRBV12-4
D: NA
size: many

DNA: TGTGCCAGCAGCTCCAGGCCCATTGCCTCTGGAAACACCATATATTTT
CDR3: CASSSRPIASGNTIYF
J: TRBJ1-3
V: TRBV7-9
D: NA
size: NA

DNA: TGCGCCAGCTGCTGGGACAGGGGAACTGAAGCTTTCTTT
CDR3: CASCWDRGTEAFF
J: TRBJ1-1
V: TRBV5-1
D: TRBD1
size: NA

DNA: TGTGCCATCAGTGTACAGGGCGAGGATTCACCCCTCCACTTT
CDR3: CAISVQGEDSPLHF
J: TRBJ1-6
V: TRBV10-3
D: NA
size: NA

DNA: TGTGCCAGCAGCCCCCTGAAAAGCATGAACACCGGGGAGCTGTTTTTT
CDR3: CASSPLKSMNTGELFF
J: TRBJ2-2
V: TRBV14
D: NA
size: NA

DNA: TGCGCCAGCAGCTTGGCAACCGGCGGCAATGAGCAGTTCTTC
CDR3: CASSLATGGNEQFF
J: TRBJ2-1
V: TRBV5-1
D: NA
size: many

DNA: TGTGCCAGCAGCTTAGAGGGACAGGGGAATACGCAGTATTTT
CDR3: CASSLEGQGNTQYF
J: TRBJ2-3
V: TRBV11-1
D: TRBD1
size: NA

DNA: TGTGCCAGCGCCGTCGAGTTCTCTGGAAACACCATATATTTT
CDR3: CASAVEFSGNTIYF
J: TRBJ1-3
V: TRBV7-9
D: NA
size: few

DNA: TGCAGCGTCGGGGGAACCTATGGCTACACCTTC
CDR3: CSVGGTYGYTF
J: TRBJ1-2
V: TRBV29-1
D: NA
size: few

DNA: TGTGCCAGCAGGAGCTGGGTTCAGCCCCAGCATTTT
CDR3: CASRSWVQPQHF
J: TRBJ1-5
V: TRBV2
D: NA
size: few

DNA: TGTGCCAGCAGCCAAGCCCGAAGGCCAGGGGTTAGGAACCTTAGGGACACTGAAGCTTTCTTT
CDR3: CASSQARRPGVRNLRDTEAFF
J: TRBJ1-1
V: TRBV3-1
D: NA
size: NA

DNA: TGTGCCAGCCGACAACCTGGAAGAGCAGATACGCAGTATTTT
CDR3: CASRQPGRADTQYF
J: TRBJ2-3
V: TRBV11-2
D: NA
size: NA

DNA: TGCGCCAGCAGCTTGGCTGGGGAGAGGGAGACCCAGTACTTC
CDR3: CASSLAGERETQYF
J: TRBJ2-5
V: TRBV5-1
D: NA
size: NA

DNA: TGTGCCAGCAGCTTAATAGCCACCTTCTCCTACGAGCAGTACTTC
CDR3: CASSLIATFSYEQYF
J: TRBJ2-7
V: TRBV7-8
D: NA
size: few

DNA: TGCAGTGCTACCATCGGGGGCTCCTATAATTCACCCCTCCACTTT
CDR3: CSATIGGSYNSPLHF
J: TRBJ1-6
V: TRBV20-1
D: NA
size: NA

DNA: TGTGCCAGCAGTTATCCGGGACACCTCTCTGGAAACACCATATATTTT
CDR3: CASSYPGHLSGNTIYF
J: TRBJ1-3
V: TRBV6-5
D: NA
size: NA

DNA: TGTGCCAGCTCACCCGCAGCGGGGGTAGAGACCCAGTACTTC
CDR3: CASSPAAGVETQYF
J: TRBJ2-5
V: TRBV18
D: TRBD2
size: NA

DNA: TGTGCCAGCAGCGCCACAGAACTAGCGGGGGTCGATACGCAGTATTTT
CDR3: CASSATELAGVDTQYF
J: TRBJ2-3
V: TRBV6-1
D: TRBD2
size: few

DNA: TGTGCCAGCAGTCTCTTGAGGGGAACAGGAGATACGCAGTATTTT
CDR3: CASSLLRGTGDTQYF
J: TRBJ2-3
V: TRBV28
D: NA
size: few

DNA: TGCGCCAGCAGCCAGCCTAGCGGGGGCTACAATGAGCAGTTCTTC
CDR3: CASSQPSGGYNEQFF
J: TRBJ2-1
V: TRBV4-3
D: TRBD2
size: many

DNA: TGTGCCAGCAGTTTAGCCGGGACAGGGCTCGCCAAAAACATTCAGTACTTC
CDR3: CASSLAGTGLAKNIQYF
J: TRBJ2-4
V: TRBV12-3/TRBV12-4
D: TRBD1
size: NA

DNA: TGTGCCAGCAGCTTAGATAGCGGTCTCGGGGCCAACGTCCTGACTTTC
CDR3: CASSLDSGLGANVLTF
J: TRBJ2-6
V: TRBV11-2
D: NA
size: NA

DNA: TGCAGTGCTAGAGATTCTGACAGGGCCTACGAGCAGTACTTC
CDR3: CSARDSDRAYEQYF
J: TRBJ2-7
V: TRBV20-1
D: TRBD1
size: NA

DNA: TGTGCCAGCAGCAAGTGGACTGAAGCTTTCTTT
CDR3: CASSKWTEAFF
J: TRBJ1-1
V: TRBV21-1
D: NA
size: NA

DNA: TGCGCCAGCAGCTTGGTGGTTAGGCAGGGGACAGATACGCAGTATTTT
CDR3: CASSLVVRQGTDTQYF
J: TRBJ2-3
V: TRBV5-1
D: NA
size: few

DNA: TGTGCCAGCGGCCCCGGGGTACGGCACAATGAGCAGTTCTTC
CDR3: CASGPGVRHNEQFF
J: TRBJ2-1
V: TRBV5-7
D: NA
size: NA

DNA: TGTGCCAGCAGTCCCGCAGGCCAAGAGACCCAGTACTTC
CDR3: CASSPAGQETQYF
J: TRBJ2-5
V: TRBV5-4
D: NA
size: few

DNA: TGTGCCATCAGTGAGTCGACGGGACAGGGAAGATTCGAGCAGTACTTC
CDR3: CAISESTGQGRFEQYF
J: TRBJ2-7
V: TRBV10-3
D: TRBD1
size: few

DNA: TGTGCCAGCAGCGACCAGGGACCCCGTAGCAATCAGCCCCAGCATTTT
CDR3: CASSDQGPRSNQPQHF
J: TRBJ1-5
V: TRBV2
D: NA
size: few

DNA: TGCGCCAGCAGCCAAGATGGACTAGAAGAGAGTGAGCAGTTCTTC
CDR3: CASSQDGLEESEQFF
J: TRBJ2-1
V: TRBV4-1
D: TRBD2
size: NA

DNA: TGTGCCAGCACCCCAGGGAACTATGGCTACACCTTC
CDR3: CASTPGNYGYTF
J: TRBJ1-2
V: TRBV7-2
D: NA
size: few

DNA: TGCGCCAGCAGCAGGGAGGGGGGAGATACGCAGTATTTT
CDR3: CASSREGGDTQYF
J: TRBJ2-3
V: TRBV5-1
D: NA
size: few

DNA: TGTGCCAGCTCACCCGTCGACACCGGGGAGCTGTTTTTT
CDR3: CASSPVDTGELFF
J: TRBJ2-2
V: TRBV18
D: NA
size: NA

DNA: TGTGCCAGCAGCTCCCCCGAAGAAGGACTAGCGGGGGGGGTTGCAGATACGCAGTATTTT
CDR3: CASSSPEEGLAGGVADTQYF
J: TRBJ2-3
V: TRBV11-1
D: TRBD2
size: NA

DNA: TGTGCCAGCACCCCCCCCCTAGCGGGGCAAGAGACCCAGTACTTC
CDR3: CASTPPLAGQETQYF
J: TRBJ2-5
V: TRBV6-1
D: TRBD2
size: NA

DNA: TGTGCCAGCACCGAGACAGGGTACACTGAAGCTTTCTTT
CDR3: CASTETGYTEAFF
J: TRBJ1-1
V: TRBV12-3/TRBV12-4
D: TRBD1
size: few

DNA: TGCGCCAGCAGCCAAGGGGCCAGCCCAGGGGCAATCGGGGAGCTGTTTTTT
CDR3: CASSQGASPGAIGELFF
J: TRBJ2-2
V: TRBV4-3
D: NA
size: NA

DNA: TGCGCCAGCAGCTTGGATACAGGGTTGTTTGGCTACACCTTC
CDR3: CASSLDTGLFGYTF
J: TRBJ1-2
V: TRBV5-1
D: NA
size: few

DNA: TGTGCCACCAGCAGTCGGGACAGGGGCCTATCTGGGGCCAACGTCCTGACTTTC
CDR3: CATSSRDRGLSGANVLTF
J: TRBJ2-6
V: TRBV15
D: TRBD1
size: few

DNA: TGTGCCACCCGGGGGAACCAAGAGACCCAGTACTTC
CDR3: CATRGNQETQYF
J: TRBJ2-5
V: TRBV6-6
D: NA
size: NA

DNA: TGCGCCAGCAGCTCGGGGACAACGGGGGTTCAGACGCAGTATTTT
CDR3: CASSSGTTGVQTQYF
J: TRBJ2-3
V: TRBV10-1
D: NA
size: many

DNA: TGCGCCAGCAGTGGAGGACTAGCGGGGGAGAATGAGCAGTTCTTC
CDR3: CASSGGLAGENEQFF
J: TRBJ2-1
V: TRBV10-1
D: TRBD2
size: NA

DNA: TGCGCCAGCAGCCAAGACAGGGATACTAGCTCCTACGAGCAGTACTTC
CDR3: CASSQDRDTSSYEQYF
J: TRBJ2-7
V: TRBV4-3
D: NA
size: NA

DNA: TGTGCCAGCAGTTACGAGGGGGCCTATGGCTACACCTTC
CDR3: CASSYEGAYGYTF
J: TRBJ1-2
V: TRBV6-6
D: TRBD1
size: few

DNA: TGTGCCAGCAGCCCTGGGGCGGGGACAGGGGGCTGGGGCACTGAAGCTTTCTTT
CDR3: CASSPGAGTGGWGTEAFF
J: TRBJ1-1
V: TRBV4-2
D: TRBD1
size: NA

DNA: TGTGCCAGCAGCATAGGGTCTAGCGGAAGGGAGCAGTTCTTC
CDR3: CASSIGSSGREQFF
J: TRBJ2-1
V: TRBV27
D: TRBD2
size: few

DNA: TGTGCCAGTAGTATCAATAGCGGGATCTACAATGAGCAGTTCTTC
CDR3: CASSINSGIYNEQFF
J: TRBJ2-1
V: TRBV19
D: TRBD2
size: few

DNA: TGTGCCAGCAGCTCCGGGAGGGGTCTGTATGGCTACACCTTC
CDR3: CASSSGRGLYGYTF
J: TRBJ1-2
V: TRBV27
D: NA
size: NA

DNA: TGTGCCAGCAGTCAAATAGGACAGGGGCAGGCATCACCCCTCCACTTT
CDR3: CASSQIGQGQASPLHF
J: TRBJ1-6
V: TRBV4-2
D: TRBD1
size: NA

DNA: TGTGCCAGCAGTTACTCGACAGGGGGCCACACCGGGGAGCTGTTTTTT
CDR3: CASSYSTGGHTGELFF
J: TRBJ2-2
V: TRBV6-5
D: TRBD1
size: NA

DNA: TGCAGTGCTCGCCCCGGGACCGACATCACTGAAGCTTTCTTT
CDR3: CSARPGTDITEAFF
J: TRBJ1-1
V: TRBV20-1
D: NA
size: NA

DNA: TGTGCCAGCAGCTTAGTGGGGGTGGGGGTTGAGCAGTTCTTC
CDR3: CASSLVGVGVEQFF
J: TRBJ2-1
V: TRBV7-9
D: NA
size: NA

DNA: TGTGCCAGCAGCCAAACAGGGTTTCCTGAAAAACTGTTTTTT
CDR3: CASSQTGFPEKLFF
J: TRBJ1-4
V: TRBV3-1
D: NA
size: few

DNA: TGTGCCAGCAGCTTGAAAGGGAGCGGGGAGAGGTTGAACACAGATACGCAGTATTTT
CDR3: CASSLKGSGERLNTDTQYF
J: TRBJ2-3
V: TRBV7-6
D: TRBD2
size: NA

DNA: TGTGCCAGCAGCGTAGGAGGGACGGGAGGAAGAAACACCATATATTTT
CDR3: CASSVGGTGGRNTIYF
J: TRBJ1-3
V: TRBV9
D: NA
size: NA